Following are 26 T cell receptor beta chains from one sample sequenced in a study of lymphopenia after photon versus proton radiotherapy. Sequencing was performed with immunoSEQ multiplex PCR; in TCRdb, only in-frame clones are kept and a portion is missing. The sample lists roughly 41,000 clones; approximately 81% were seen once. The material was peripheral blood, obtained from a patient treated with photon-based radiotherapy. These receptors came from a man between 45 and 60 years old with gastric cancer.

This clone was found a few times. The chain combines TRBV30 with TRBJ1-5; a possible D gene is TRBD1 (6 bases). Germline assignment: CDR1 GTSNPN and CDR2 SVGIG (reference sequence). Trimming cost V 4 bases and J 5 bases, with 12 bases left between them. The length of the CDR3 is 13 residues. CDR3 amino acids: CAWTRGGDQPQHF. CDR3 nucleotide sequence: TGTGCCTGGACGAGGGGGGGAGATCAGCCCCAGCATTTT.

In its sample, this clone was seen once. CDR3 bases: TGTGCCAGCAGTGCCGGGCCGTTGCTCAATCAGCCCCAGCATTTT. Translation: CASSAGPLLNQPQHF. V usage is TRBV2 and J usage is TRBJ1-5; D not certain. The CDR3 loop spans 15 amino acids. Germline V gene sequence: CDR1 SNHLY, CDR2 FYNNEI. Deletions cut 4 bases from V and 3 bases from J, with 13 bases between.

The chain uses TRBV11-2 and TRBJ2-1; TRBD2 matches at 9 bases. Per germline, CDR1 SGHAT and CDR2 FQNNGV. The V and J ends lost 6 bases and 7 bases, in that order; junction bases with no gene match: 10. The CDR3 is 15 residues long. The CDR3 region has the DNA TGTGCCAGCAGATCACTGAGCGGGAGGCCGAATGAGCAGTTCTTC. Translated, it gives CASRSLSGRPNEQFF.

This chain joins TRBV9 and TRBJ2-7; D gene uncertain. In germline, CDR1 is SGDLS, CDR2 YYNGEE. Trimming cost V 4 bases and J 4 bases, with 12 bases left between them. The CDR3 has 13 amino acids. In nucleotides, the CDR3 is TGTGCCAGCAGCCGCATGGCTGGGTACGAGCAGTACTTC. As protein: CASSRMAGYEQYF. Complete variable domain (other parts from reference TRBV9 and TRBJ2-7): DSGVTQTPKHLITATGQRVTLRCSPRSGDLSVYWYQQSLDQGLQFLIQYYNGEERAKGNILERFSAQQFPDLHSELNLSSLELGDSALYFCASSRMAGYEQYFGPGTRLTVT.

The J gene is TRBJ1-1, the V gene TRBV27, with a possible D match to TRBD1 (6 bases). The CDR3 loop spans 14 amino acids. With 4 bases removed from V and 1 base from J, the gap between germline ends came to 10 bases. In germline, CDR1 is MNHEY, CDR2 SMNVEV (reference sequence). The CDR3 nucleotides read TGTGCCAGCAGTTCAGGGGAGACGAACACTGAAGCTTTCTTT. It codes for CASSSGETNTEAFF.

The J gene is TRBJ2-1, the V gene TRBV7-9, with TRBD2 matching 11 bases. V lost 5 bases to trimming and J lost 8 bases; unmatched junction nucleotides: 8. The CDR3 runs 15 residues. Germline V gene data show CDR1 as SEHNR and CDR2 as FQNEAQ (reference sequence). In nucleotides, the CDR3 is TGTGCCAGCAGCCGACTAGCGGGATATTTAGATGAGCAGTTCTTC. Amino acids: CASSRLAGYLDEQFF.

This chain connects TRBV30 to TRBJ2-4; possible D gene TRBD2, 6 bases. The V gene lost 3 bases and the J gene lost 3 bases, with 12 bases spanning the gap. The CDR3 has 14 amino acids. The germline CDR1 and CDR2 sequences are GTSNPN and SVGIG (reference sequence). The CDR3: CAWREGLGKNIQYF. The CDR3 bases are TGTGCCTGGAGGGAGGGATTAGGCAAAAACATTCAGTACTTC.

This clone turned up a few times. This sequence joins TRBV30 and TRBJ1-1; D is uncertain. The germline V gene encodes CDR1 GTSNPN and CDR2 SVGIG (reference sequence). The CDR3 runs 13 residues. V was clipped by 0 bases and J by 4 bases, with 9 bases between them. The CDR3 coding sequence is TGTGCCTGGAGTGTACGGCGGTTCACTGAAGCTTTCTTT. Its translation is CAWSVRRFTEAFF.

The chain is built from TRBV7-9 and TRBJ2-3; 8 bases match TRBD2. Looked up from germline, CDR1 is SEHNR and CDR2 is FQNEAQ (reference sequence). The trim removed 6 bases at V and 1 base at J, leaving 15 bases unmatched. This CDR3 spans 18 amino acids. The CDR3 coding sequence is TGTGCCAGCAGGAAGATGTTAACTCCGGGACTAGGCACAGATACGCAGTATTTT. It specifies CASRKMLTPGLGTDTQYF.

V gene TRBV2 combines with J gene TRBJ2-7; 8 bases are a match to TRBD2. Germline loops: CDR1 SNHLY, CDR2 FYNNEI. Trimming at V came to 7 bases and at J to 4 bases, leaving 9 bases not matched to a gene. The CDR3 is 14 amino acids. The CDR3 sequence is CASKQERELYEQYF. The CDR3 region has the DNA TGTGCCAGCAAGCAGGAGCGGGAGTTGTACGAGCAGTACTTC.

V usage is TRBV7-2 and J usage is TRBJ1-1; D remains unclear. This CDR3 has 14 residues. The germline gives CDR1 SGHTA, CDR2 FQGNSA. V was pared by 1 base and J by 3 bases, with 9 bases between. As DNA, the CDR3 is TGTGCCAGCAGCTTAGTGGCGGGGTACACTGAAGCTTTCTTT. Amino acids: CASSLVAGYTEAFF.

This chain uses TRBV6-5 with TRBJ1-5; no clear D. The CDR3 consists of 16 residues. Trimming removed 0 bases at V and 0 bases at J, with 9 bases between. Germline CDR1 reads MNHEY; CDR2 reads SVGAGI. CDR3 region: CASSYSFQTSNQPQHF. CDR3 DNA: TGTGCCAGCAGTTACTCTTTCCAGACTAGCAATCAGCCCCAGCATTTT.

The gene calls are TRBV19 and TRBJ1-2, with D possibly matching TRBD1 (6 bases). CDR1 and CDR2 from the germline V gene are LNHDA and SQIVND (reference sequence). Trimming took 3 bases from V and 7 from J, leaving 12 bases between them. There are 13 residues in the CDR3. The CDR3 DNA follows: TGTGCCAGTAGTATCGGGACACCCGGTGGCTACACCTTC. Translated, it gives CASSIGTPGGYTF.

The chain joins TRBV7-8 to TRBJ2-1; TRBD2 agrees at 7 bases. V shed 5 bases and J 2 bases; nucleotides not matched to a gene: 18. Germline lookup yields CDR1 SGHVS and CDR2 FQNEAQ. The CDR3 extends over 19 amino acids. The CDR3 DNA reads TGTGCCAGCAGCCCAAACCGGTGGGGTGAGCGGGAACCCTACAATGAGCAGTTCTTC. This gives the protein CASSPNRWGEREPYNEQFF.

The rearrangement uses TRBV4-1 and TRBJ2-3; D may be TRBD1 or TRBD2 (5 bases each). V lost 1 base and J 5 bases, leaving 10 bases between the germline ends. In germline, CDR1 is MGHRA, CDR2 YSYEKL. The CDR3 runs 14 residues. The DNA for the CDR3 is TGCGCCAGCAGCCAAGGTGGGACCCGAGATACGCAGTATTTT. Translation gives CASSQGGTRDTQYF.

The chain employs TRBV4-1 and TRBJ1-1; no clear D gene. Trimming pared 1 base from V and 2 bases from J, leaving 8 bases between. CDR1 is MGHRA, CDR2 YSYEKL, per germline. The CDR3 covers 14 residues. DNA for the CDR3: TGCGCCAGCAGCCAAGTTTTGGTAAACACTGAAGCTTTCTTT. Amino acids: CASSQVLVNTEAFF.

The rearrangement links TRBV29-1 to TRBJ2-3, with D tentatively TRBD1 (6 bases). This CDR3 has 13 residues. V dropped 2 bases and J dropped 3 bases, with 9 bases sitting between them. Germline CDR1 SQVTM, CDR2 ANQGSEA. CDR3 region: CSVEFGTTDTQYF. CDR3 nucleotides: TGCAGCGTTGAATTCGGGACAACAGATACGCAGTATTTT.

The V call is TRBV6-1, the J call TRBJ1-5; unclear D gene. The CDR3 has 16 residues. The V end lost 1 base, the J end lost 2 bases, and 12 bases lay between the germline ends. Germline V gene lookup returns CDR1 MNHNS and CDR2 SASEGT. CDR3 protein: CASSEVRNMRNQPQHF. CDR3 DNA sequence: TGTGCCAGCAGTGAAGTCAGGAATATGCGCAATCAGCCCCAGCATTTT.

As to this clone: One junction end does not reproduce the germline sequence, and a read error may be involved. This chain connects TRBV7-8 to TRBJ1-2, with no clear D. The CDR3 is made up of 13 amino acids. The germline V gene encodes CDR1 SGHVS and CDR2 FQNEAQ. Here the CDR3 reads CASSFSSNHGYTF. The CDR3 DNA follows: TGTGCCAGCAGCTTTTCCTCTAACCATGGCTACACCTTC.

The chain's CDR3 is CAISESYSGLRGGETQYF. CDR3 bases: TGTGCCATCAGTGAGTCCTATTCCGGGCTCAGAGGGGGAGAGACCCAGTACTTC. V is TRBV10-3 and J is TRBJ2-5; D is perhaps TRBD1 (6 bases). Germline V gives CDR1 ENHRY, CDR2 SYGVKD. CDR3 length: 18 amino acids. Trimming took 0 bases from V and 4 from J, leaving 21 bases between them.

The chain recombines TRBV19 with TRBJ2-5; TRBD1 aligns across 7 bases. The CDR3 spans 13 residues. Trimming took 3 bases from V and 5 from J; bases not matched to a gene: 3. CDR1 is LNHDA, CDR2 SQIVND, per germline (reference sequence). As DNA, the CDR3 is TGTGCCAGTAGTATTCGACAGGGCGAGACCCAGTACTTC. It codes for CASSIRQGETQYF.

This chain joins TRBV11-3 and TRBJ2-7; 10 bases are a match to TRBD1. V trimming: 4 bases; J trimming: 2 bases; junction bases outside the gene matches: 2. CDR1 is SGHNT, CDR2 YENEEA, per germline. The CDR3 covers 14 residues. The CDR3 DNA sequence: TGTGCCAGCAGCTCCGGGACAGGGGCCTACGAGCAGTACTTC. It translates to CASSSGTGAYEQYF.

This chain joins TRBV6-6 and TRBJ1-4; D unclear. The ends were cut back, 0 bases at V and 8 bases at J, with 13 bases in the middle. The CDR3 covers 15 residues. Per germline, CDR1 MNHNY and CDR2 SVGAGI (reference sequence). The DNA for the CDR3 is TGTGCCAGCAGTTACTCGTCCGGGGTCGGGGAAAAACTGTTTTTT. Translation gives CASSYSSGVGEKLFF.

The chain has TRBV19 and TRBJ1-2; D uncertain. V lost 5 bases to trimming and J lost 4 bases, with 11 bases between them. There are 13 residues in the CDR3. Germline loops: CDR1 LNHDA, CDR2 SQIVND (reference sequence). The CDR3 sequence is CASSDMNVYGYTF. The CDR3 nucleotides read TGTGCCAGTAGTGACATGAACGTCTATGGCTACACCTTC.

This chain connects TRBV7-9 to TRBJ1-1, with D unclear. The CDR3 has 15 residues. V gave up 4 bases and J gave up 3 bases, with 15 bases separating them. CDR1 SEHNR and CDR2 FQNEAQ come from the germline V gene (reference sequence). CDR3 region: CASSSPPSPDTEAFF. The DNA for the CDR3 is TGTGCCAGCAGCTCGCCCCCCAGCCCCGACACTGAAGCTTTCTTT.

Here the CDR3 reads CASSQVGGSVYEQFF. In nucleotides, the CDR3 is TGCGCCAGCAGCCAAGTTGGCGGGAGCGTCTATGAGCAGTTCTTC. The genes are TRBV4-1 and TRBJ2-1; TRBD2 agrees at 7 bases. The V gene's germline CDR1 is MGHRA and CDR2 YSYEKL. The length of the CDR3 is 15 residues. J lost 8 bases, V lost 1 base, and 8 bases had no gene match.